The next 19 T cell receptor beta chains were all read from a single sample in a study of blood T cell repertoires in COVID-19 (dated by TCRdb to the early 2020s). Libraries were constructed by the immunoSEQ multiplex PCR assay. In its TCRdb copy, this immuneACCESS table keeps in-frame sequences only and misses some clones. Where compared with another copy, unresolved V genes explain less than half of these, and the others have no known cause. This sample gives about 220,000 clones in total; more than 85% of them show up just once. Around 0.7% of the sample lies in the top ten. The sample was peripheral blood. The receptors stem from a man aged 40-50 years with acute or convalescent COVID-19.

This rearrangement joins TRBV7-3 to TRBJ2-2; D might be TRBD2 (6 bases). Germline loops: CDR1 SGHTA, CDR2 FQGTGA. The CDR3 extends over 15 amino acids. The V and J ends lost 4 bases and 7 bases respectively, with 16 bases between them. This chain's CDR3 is CASSSNTGGIGELFF. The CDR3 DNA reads TGTGCCAGCAGCTCCAATACCGGGGGAATCGGGGAGCTGTTTTTT.

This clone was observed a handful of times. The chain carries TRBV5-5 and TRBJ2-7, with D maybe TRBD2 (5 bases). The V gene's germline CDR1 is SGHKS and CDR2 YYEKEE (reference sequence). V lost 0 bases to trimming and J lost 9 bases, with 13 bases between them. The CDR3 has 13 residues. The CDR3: CASSLAGEVGQYF. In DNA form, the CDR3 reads TGTGCCAGCAGCTTGGCCGGGGAAGTGGGGCAGTACTTC.

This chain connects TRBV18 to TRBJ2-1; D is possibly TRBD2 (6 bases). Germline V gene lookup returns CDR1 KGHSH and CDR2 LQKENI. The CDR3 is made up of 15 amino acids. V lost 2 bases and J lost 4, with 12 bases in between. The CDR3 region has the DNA TGTGCCAGCTCACCAGGCCGGGGGTCATACAATGAGCAGTTCTTC. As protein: CASSPGRGSYNEQFF.

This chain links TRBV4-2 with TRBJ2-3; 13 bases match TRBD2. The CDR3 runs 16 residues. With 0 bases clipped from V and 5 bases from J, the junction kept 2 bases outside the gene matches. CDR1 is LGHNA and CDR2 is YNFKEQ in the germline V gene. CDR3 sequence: CASSQELAGGIDTQYF. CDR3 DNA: TGTGCCAGCAGCCAAGAACTAGCGGGGGGGATAGATACGCAGTATTTT.

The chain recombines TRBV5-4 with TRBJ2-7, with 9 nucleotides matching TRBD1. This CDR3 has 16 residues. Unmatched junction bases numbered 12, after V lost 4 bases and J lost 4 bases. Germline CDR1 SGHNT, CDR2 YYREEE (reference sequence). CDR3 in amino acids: CASSLSIGQGRYEQYF. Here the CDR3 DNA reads TGTGCCAGCAGCCTTAGTATTGGACAGGGGAGGTACGAGCAGTACTTC.

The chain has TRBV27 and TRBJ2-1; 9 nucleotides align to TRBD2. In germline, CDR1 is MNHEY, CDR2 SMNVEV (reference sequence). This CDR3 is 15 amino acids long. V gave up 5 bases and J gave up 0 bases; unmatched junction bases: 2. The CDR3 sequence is CASSPSGDSYNEQFF. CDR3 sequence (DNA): TGTGCCAGCAGTCCTAGCGGGGACTCCTACAATGAGCAGTTCTTC.

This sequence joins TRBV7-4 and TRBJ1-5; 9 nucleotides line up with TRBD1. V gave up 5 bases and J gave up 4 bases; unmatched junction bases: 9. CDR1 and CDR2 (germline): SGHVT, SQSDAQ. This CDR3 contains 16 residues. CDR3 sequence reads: CASSEPTGGCNQPQHF. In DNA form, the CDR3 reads TGTGCCAGCAGCGAACCGACAGGGGGGTGTAATCAGCCCCAGCATTTT.

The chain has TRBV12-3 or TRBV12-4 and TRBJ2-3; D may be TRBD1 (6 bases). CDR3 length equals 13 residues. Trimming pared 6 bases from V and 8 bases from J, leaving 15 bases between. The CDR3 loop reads CASRLRDTSTQYF. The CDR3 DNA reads TGTGCCAGCAGATTACGGGACACTAGTACGCAGTATTTT.

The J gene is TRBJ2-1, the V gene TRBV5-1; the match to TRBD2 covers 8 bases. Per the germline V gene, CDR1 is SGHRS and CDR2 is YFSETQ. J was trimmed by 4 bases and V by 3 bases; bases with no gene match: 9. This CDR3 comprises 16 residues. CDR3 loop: CASSSTTGLDYNEQFF. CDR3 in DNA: TGCGCCAGCAGCTCCACCACGGGACTAGATTACAATGAGCAGTTCTTC.

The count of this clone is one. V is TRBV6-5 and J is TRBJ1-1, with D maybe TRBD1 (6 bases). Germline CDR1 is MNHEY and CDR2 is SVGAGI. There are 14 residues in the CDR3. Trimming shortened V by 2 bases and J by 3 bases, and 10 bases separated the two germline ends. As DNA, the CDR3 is TGTGCCAGCAGTTACGCCCAGGGGTACACTGAAGCTTTCTTT. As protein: CASSYAQGYTEAFF.

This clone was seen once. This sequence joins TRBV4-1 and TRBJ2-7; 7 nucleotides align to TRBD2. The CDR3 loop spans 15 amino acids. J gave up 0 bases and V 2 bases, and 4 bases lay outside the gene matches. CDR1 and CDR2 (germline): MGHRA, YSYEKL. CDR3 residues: CASSQIGGVSYEQYF. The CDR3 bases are TGCGCCAGCAGCCAAATTGGGGGGGTCTCCTACGAGCAGTACTTC.

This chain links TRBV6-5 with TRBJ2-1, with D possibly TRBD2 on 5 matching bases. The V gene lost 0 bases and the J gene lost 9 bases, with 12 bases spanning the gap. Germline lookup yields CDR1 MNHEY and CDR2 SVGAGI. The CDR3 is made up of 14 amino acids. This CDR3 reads CASSYSTSRGEQFF. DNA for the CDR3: TGTGCCAGCAGTTACTCAACTAGTCGGGGTGAGCAGTTCTTC.

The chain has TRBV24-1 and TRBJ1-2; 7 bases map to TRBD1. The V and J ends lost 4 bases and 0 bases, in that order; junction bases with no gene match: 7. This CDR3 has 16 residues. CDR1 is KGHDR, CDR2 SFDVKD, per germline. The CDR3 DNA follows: TGTGCCACCAGTGAAAGGGGACAGCGATCTAACTATGGCTACACCTTC. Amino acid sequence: CATSERGQRSNYGYTF.

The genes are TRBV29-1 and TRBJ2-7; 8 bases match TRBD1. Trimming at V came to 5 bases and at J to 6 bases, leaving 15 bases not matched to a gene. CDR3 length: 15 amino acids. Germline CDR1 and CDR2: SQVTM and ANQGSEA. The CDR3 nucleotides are TGCAGCGTTAAGCTGGACAGGGTTGGTGGCCTCGAGCAGTACTTC. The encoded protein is CSVKLDRVGGLEQYF.

CDR3 bases: TGTGCCAGCAGTTACTCGAGGGACATGAACACTGAAGCTTTCTTT. This gives the protein CASSYSRDMNTEAFF. The chain is built from TRBV6-5 and TRBJ1-1; D may be TRBD1 (6 bases). Germline V gene lookup returns CDR1 MNHEY and CDR2 SVGAGI. Trimming shortened V by 0 bases and J by 0 bases, and 8 bases separated the two germline ends. The CDR3 extends over 15 amino acids.

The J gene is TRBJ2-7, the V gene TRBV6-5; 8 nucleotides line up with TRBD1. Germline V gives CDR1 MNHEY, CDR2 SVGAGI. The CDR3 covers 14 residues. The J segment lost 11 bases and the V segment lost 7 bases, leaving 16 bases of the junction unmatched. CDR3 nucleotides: TGTGCCAGCACCTTTACAGGGGGTCCGAGGCTAGAGTACTTC. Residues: CASTFTGGPRLEYF.

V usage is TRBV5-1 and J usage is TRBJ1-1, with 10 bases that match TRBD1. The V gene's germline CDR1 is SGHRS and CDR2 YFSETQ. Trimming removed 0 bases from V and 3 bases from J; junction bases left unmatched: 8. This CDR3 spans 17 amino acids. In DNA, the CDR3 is TGCGCCAGCAGCTTGGTCGGACAGGGGGAATTTGACACTGAAGCTTTCTTT. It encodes CASSLVGQGEFDTEAFF. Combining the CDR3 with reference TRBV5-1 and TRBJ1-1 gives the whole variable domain KAGVTQTPRYLIKTRGQQVTLSCSPISGHRSVSWYQQTPGQGLQFLFEYFSETQRNKGNFPGRFSGRQFSNSRSEMNVSTLELGDSALYLCASSLVGQGEFDTEAFFGQGTRLTVV.

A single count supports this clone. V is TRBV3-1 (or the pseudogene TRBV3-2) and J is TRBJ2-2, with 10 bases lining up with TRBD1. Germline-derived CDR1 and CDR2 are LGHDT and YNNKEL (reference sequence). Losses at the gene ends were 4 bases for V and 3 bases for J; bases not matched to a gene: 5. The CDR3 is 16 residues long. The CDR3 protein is CASSPWDRGDTGELFF. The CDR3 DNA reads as TGTGCCAGCAGCCCATGGGACAGGGGTGACACCGGGGAGCTGTTTTTT.

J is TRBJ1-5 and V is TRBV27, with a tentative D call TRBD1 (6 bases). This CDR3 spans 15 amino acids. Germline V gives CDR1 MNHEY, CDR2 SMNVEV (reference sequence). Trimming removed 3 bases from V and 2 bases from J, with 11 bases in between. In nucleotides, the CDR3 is TGTGCCAGCAGTTTGTGGGGGCTCGGCAATCAGCCCCAGCATTTT. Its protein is CASSLWGLGNQPQHF.